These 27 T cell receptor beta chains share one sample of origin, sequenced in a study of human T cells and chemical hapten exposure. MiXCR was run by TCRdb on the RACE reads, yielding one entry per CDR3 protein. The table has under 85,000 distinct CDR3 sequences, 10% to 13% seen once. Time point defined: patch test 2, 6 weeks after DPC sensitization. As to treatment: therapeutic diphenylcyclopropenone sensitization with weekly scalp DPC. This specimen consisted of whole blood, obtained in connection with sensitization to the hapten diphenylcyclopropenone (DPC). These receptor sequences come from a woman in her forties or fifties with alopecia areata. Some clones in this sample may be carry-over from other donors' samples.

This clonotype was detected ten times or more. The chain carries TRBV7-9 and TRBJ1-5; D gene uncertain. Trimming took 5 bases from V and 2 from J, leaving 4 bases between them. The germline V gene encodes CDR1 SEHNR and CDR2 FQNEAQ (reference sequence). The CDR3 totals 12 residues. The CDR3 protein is CASSLGNQPQHF. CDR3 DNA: TGTGCCAGCAGCCTGGGCAATCAGCCCCAGCATTTT. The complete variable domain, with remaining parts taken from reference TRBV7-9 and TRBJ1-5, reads DTGVSQNPRHKITKRGQNVTFRCDPISEHNRLYWYRQTLGQGPEFLTYFQNEAQLEKSRLLSDRFSAERPKGSFSTLEIQRTEQGDSAMYLCASSLGNQPQHFGDGTRLSIL.

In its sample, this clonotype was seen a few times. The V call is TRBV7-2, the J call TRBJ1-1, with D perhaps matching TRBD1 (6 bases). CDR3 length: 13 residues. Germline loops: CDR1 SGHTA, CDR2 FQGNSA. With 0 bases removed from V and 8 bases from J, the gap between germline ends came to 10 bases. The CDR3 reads CASSLADSREAFF. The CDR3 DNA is TGTGCCAGCAGCTTAGCGGACAGCCGAGAAGCTTTCTTT.

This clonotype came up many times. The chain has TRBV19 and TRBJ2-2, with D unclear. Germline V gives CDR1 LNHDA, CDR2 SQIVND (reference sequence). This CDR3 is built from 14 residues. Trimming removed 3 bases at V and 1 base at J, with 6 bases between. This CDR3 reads CASSINLNTGELFF. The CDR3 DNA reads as TGTGCCAGTAGTATTAACCTGAACACCGGGGAGCTGTTTTTT.

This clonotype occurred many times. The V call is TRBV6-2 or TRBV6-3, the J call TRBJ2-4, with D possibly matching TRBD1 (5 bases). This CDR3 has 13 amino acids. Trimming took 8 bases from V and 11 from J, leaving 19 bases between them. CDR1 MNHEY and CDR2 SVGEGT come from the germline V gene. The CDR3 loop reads CASQGGILGLQYF. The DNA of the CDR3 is TGTGCCAGCCAGGGCGGCATCCTAGGACTTCAGTACTTC.

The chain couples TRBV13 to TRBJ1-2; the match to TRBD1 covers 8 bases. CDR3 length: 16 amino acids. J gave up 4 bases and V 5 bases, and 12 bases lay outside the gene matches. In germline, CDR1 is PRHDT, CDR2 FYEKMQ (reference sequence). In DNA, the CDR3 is TGTGCCAGCAGCCTCCCCGCACAGGGGGTCCTCTATGGCTACACCTTC. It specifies CASSLPAQGVLYGYTF.

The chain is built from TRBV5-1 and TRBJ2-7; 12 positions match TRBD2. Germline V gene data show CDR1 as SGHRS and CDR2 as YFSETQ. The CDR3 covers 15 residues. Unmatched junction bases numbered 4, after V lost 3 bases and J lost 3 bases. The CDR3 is CASSYRLAGDYEQYF. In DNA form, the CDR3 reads TGCGCCAGCAGCTACCGACTAGCGGGAGACTACGAGCAGTACTTC.

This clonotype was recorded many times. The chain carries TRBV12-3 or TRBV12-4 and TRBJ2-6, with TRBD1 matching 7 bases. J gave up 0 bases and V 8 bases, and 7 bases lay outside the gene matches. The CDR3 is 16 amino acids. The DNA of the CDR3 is TGTGCCAGCCGAAGACAGGGCTTCTCTGGGGCCAACGTCCTGACTTTC. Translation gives CASRRQGFSGANVLTF.

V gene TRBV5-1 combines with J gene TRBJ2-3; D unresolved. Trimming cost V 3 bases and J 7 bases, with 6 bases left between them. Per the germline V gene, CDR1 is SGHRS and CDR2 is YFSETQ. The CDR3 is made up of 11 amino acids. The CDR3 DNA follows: TGCGCCAGCAGCTCGGTGTATACGCAGTATTTT. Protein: CASSSVYTQYF.

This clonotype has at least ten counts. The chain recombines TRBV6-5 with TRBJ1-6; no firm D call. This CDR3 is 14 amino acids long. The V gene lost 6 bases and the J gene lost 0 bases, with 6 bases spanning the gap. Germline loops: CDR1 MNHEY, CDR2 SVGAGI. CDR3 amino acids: CASRASSYNSPLHF. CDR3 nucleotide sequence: TGTGCCAGCAGAGCTAGCTCCTATAATTCACCCCTCCACTTT.

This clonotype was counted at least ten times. The CDR3 bases are TGTGCCAGCAGTGAACAGGGCCACGGGGAGCTGTTTTTT. This codes for CASSEQGHGELFF. The chain recombines TRBV6-4 with TRBJ2-2; tentatively, D is TRBD1 (6 bases). There are 13 residues in the CDR3. Trimming shortened V by 3 bases and J by 7 bases, and 9 bases separated the two germline ends. The germline gives CDR1 MRHNA, CDR2 SNTAGT.

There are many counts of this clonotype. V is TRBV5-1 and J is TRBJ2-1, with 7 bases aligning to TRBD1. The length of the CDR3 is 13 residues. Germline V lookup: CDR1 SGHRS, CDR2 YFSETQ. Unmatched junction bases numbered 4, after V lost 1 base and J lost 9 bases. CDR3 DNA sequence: TGCGCCAGCAGCTTGAGGGGGCAGTTTGAGCAGTTCTTC. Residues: CASSLRGQFEQFF.

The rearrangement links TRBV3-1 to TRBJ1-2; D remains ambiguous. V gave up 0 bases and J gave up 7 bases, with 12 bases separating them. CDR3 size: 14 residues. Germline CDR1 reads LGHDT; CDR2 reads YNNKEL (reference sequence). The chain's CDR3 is CASSQDGHPTGYTF. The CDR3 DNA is TGTGCCAGCAGCCAAGATGGCCATCCTACTGGCTACACCTTC.

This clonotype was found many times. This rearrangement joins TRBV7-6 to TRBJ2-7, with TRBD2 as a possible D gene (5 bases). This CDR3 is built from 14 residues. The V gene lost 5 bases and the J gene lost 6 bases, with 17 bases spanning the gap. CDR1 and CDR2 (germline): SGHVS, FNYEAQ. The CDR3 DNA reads TGTGCCAGCAGCGCCCTTGTGGAGGTCGGCGAGCAGTACTTC. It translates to CASSALVEVGEQYF.

The CDR3 loop is CASSSGTGNSPLHF. The DNA of the CDR3 is TGTGCCAGCAGTTCCGGGACAGGGAATTCACCCCTCCACTTT. This chain connects TRBV28 to TRBJ1-6; 9 bases align to TRBD1. Germline V gene sequence: CDR1 MDHEN, CDR2 SYDVKM. This CDR3 is 14 amino acids long. Trimming removed 4 bases from V and 7 bases from J; junction bases left unmatched: 2.

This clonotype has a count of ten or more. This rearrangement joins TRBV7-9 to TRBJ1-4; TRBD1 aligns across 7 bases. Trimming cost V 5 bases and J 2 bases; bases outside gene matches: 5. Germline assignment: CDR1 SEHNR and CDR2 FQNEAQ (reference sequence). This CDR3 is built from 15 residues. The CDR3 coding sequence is TGTGCCAGCAGCCCAACGGGACAGACTAATGAAAAACTGTTTTTT. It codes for CASSPTGQTNEKLFF. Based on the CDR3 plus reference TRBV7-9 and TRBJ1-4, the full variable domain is DTGVSQNPRHKITKRGQNVTFRCDPISEHNRLYWYRQTLGQGPEFLTYFQNEAQLEKSRLLSDRFSAERPKGSFSTLEIQRTEQGDSAMYLCASSPTGQTNEKLFFGSGTQLSVL.

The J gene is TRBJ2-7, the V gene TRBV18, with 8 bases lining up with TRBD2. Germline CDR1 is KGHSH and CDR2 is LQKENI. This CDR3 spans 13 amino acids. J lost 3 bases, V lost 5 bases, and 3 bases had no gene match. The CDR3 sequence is CASSYGTSYEQYF. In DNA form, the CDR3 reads TGTGCCAGCTCATACGGGACTAGCTACGAGCAGTACTTC.

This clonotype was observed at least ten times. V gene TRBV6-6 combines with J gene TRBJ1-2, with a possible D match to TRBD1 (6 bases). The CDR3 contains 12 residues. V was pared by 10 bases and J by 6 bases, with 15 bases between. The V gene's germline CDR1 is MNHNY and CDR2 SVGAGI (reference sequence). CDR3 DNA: TGTGCCACCCTGGAGGGGGGCAATGGCTACACCTTC. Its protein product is CATLEGGNGYTF.

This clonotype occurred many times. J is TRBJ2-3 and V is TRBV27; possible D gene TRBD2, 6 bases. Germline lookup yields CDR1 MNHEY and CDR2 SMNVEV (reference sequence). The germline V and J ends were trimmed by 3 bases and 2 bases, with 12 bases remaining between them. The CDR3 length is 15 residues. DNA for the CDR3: TGTGCCAGCAGTTTTGCGGGGCGATTCACAGATACGCAGTATTTT. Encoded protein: CASSFAGRFTDTQYF.

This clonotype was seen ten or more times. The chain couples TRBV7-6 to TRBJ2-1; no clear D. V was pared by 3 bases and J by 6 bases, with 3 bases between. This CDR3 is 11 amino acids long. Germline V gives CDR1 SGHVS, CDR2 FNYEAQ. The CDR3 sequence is CASSLTNEQFF. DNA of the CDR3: TGTGCCAGCAGCTTGACCAATGAGCAGTTCTTC.

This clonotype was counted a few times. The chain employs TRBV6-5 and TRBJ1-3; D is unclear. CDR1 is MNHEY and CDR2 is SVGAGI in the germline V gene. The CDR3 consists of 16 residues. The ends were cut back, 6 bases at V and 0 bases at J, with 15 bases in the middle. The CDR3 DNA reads TGTGCCAGCAGCCCCTTTTCTCGGGGCTCTGGAAACACCATATATTTT. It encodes CASSPFSRGSGNTIYF.

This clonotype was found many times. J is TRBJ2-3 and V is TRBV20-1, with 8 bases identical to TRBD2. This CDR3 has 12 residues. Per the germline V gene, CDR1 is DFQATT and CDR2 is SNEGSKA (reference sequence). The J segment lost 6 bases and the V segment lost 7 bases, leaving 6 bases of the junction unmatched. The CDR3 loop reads CSGREGPDTQYF. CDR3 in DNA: TGCAGTGGACGGGAGGGCCCCGATACGCAGTATTTT.

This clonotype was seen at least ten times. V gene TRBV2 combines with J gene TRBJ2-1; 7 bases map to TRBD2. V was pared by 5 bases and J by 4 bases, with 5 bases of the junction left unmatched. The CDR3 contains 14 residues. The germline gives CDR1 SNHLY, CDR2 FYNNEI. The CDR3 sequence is CASSPLAVYNEQFF. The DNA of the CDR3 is TGTGCCAGCAGTCCCCTAGCGGTTTACAATGAGCAGTTCTTC.

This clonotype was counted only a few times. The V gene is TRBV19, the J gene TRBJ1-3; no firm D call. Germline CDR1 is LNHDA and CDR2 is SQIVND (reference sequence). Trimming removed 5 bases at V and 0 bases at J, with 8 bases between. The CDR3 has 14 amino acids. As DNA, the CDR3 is TGTGCCAGTAGTTTTGGAGGCTCTGGAAACACCATATATTTT. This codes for CASSFGGSGNTIYF.

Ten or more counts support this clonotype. The CDR3 is CASSQSRGTGELFF. The CDR3, as DNA: TGTGCCAGCAGCCAATCCCGAGGGACCGGGGAGCTGTTTTTT. The J gene is TRBJ2-2, the V gene TRBV3-1, with TRBD2 as a possible D gene (5 bases). The ends were cut back, 2 bases at V and 5 bases at J, with 9 bases in the middle. The CDR3 length is 14 residues. CDR1 and CDR2 from the germline V gene are LGHDT and YNNKEL (reference sequence).

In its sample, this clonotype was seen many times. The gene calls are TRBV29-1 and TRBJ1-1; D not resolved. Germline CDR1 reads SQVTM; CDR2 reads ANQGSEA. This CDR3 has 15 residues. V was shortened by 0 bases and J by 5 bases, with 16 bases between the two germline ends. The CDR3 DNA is TGCAGCGTTGAAGACCCCGCTGTCGGAAATACTGAAGCTTTCTTT. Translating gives CSVEDPAVGNTEAFF.

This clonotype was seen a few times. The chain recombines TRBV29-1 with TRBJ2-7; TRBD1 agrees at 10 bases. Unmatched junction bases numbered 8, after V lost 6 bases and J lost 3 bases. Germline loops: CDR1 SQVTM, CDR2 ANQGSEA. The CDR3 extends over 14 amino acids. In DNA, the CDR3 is TGCAGCGTCACCGGGACAGGGGAGAACTACGAGCAGTACTTC. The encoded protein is CSVTGTGENYEQYF.

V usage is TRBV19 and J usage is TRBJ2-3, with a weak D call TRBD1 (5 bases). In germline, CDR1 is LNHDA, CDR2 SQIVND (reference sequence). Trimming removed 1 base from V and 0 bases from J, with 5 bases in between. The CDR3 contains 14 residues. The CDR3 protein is CASSIGGSTDTQYF. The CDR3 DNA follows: TGTGCCAGTAGTATAGGGGGCAGCACAGATACGCAGTATTTT.